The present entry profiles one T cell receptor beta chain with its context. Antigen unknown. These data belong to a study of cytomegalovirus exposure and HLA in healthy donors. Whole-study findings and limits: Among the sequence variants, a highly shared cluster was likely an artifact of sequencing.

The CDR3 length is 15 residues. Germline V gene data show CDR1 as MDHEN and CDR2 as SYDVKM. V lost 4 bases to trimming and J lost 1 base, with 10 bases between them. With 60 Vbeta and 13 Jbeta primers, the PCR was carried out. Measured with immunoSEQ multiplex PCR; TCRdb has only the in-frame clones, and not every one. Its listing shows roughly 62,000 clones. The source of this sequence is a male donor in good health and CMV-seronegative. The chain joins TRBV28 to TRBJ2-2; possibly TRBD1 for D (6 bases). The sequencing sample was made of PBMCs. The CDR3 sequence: CASSSLDRNTGELFF. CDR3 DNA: TGTGCCAGCAGTTCCCTGGACAGGAACACCGGGGAGCTGTTTTTT.